A selection of T cell receptor beta chains follows, all from one sample in a study of CXCR3-negative and CXCR3-positive naive CD8 T cells. TCRdb reprocessed the 5' RACE reads and keeps a single row for each CDR3 protein, giving no DNA. The specimen's table records 75,000 to 100,000 distinct CDR3 sequences. Sample: naive CXCR3+ CD8+ T cells from blood. These receptors originate from a human donor in good health. Some clones in this sample may be carry-over from other donors' samples. Each CDR3 is given with its conserved first and last residue.

TRBJ2-7	TRBV5-1	CASSLVPTEGRRYLYEQYF
TRBJ2-1	TRBV7-8	CASSRRDRESYNEQFF
TRBJ1-2	TRBV5-1	CASSLGDRGTNYGYTF
TRBJ2-7	TRBV3-1	CATGGPRNEQYF
TRBJ2-7	TRBV28	CASSPGLAVSYEQYF
TRBJ2-5	TRBV5-5	CASSTAEGERETQYF
TRBJ2-3	TRBV2	CASTGTSGPLGDTQYF
TRBJ2-2	TRBV6-6	CASRRGEEGELFF
TRBJ2-7	TRBV28	CASSPAGQVSSEQYF
TRBJ2-5	TRBV5-1	CASSVTSVETQYF
TRBJ2-7	TRBV27	CASSLYSQDYEQYF
TRBJ2-7	TRBV4-1	CASTPLGASSYEQYF
TRBJ2-7	TRBV2	CASSPGQMSSYEQYF
TRBJ1-1	TRBV12-3/TRBV12-4	CASSFLESEAFF
TRBJ2-2	TRBV12-3/TRBV12-4	CASSLDRPNTGELFF
TRBJ2-2	TRBV23-1	CARWDRDSGELFF
TRBJ2-1	TRBV7-9	CASSLGPGQSSYNEQFF
TRBJ1-1	TRBV27	CASRAPDTEAFF
TRBJ1-5	TRBV6-5	CASRAGWGIQPQHF
TRBJ2-3	TRBV28	CASSWDRDHTDTQYF
TRBJ2-7	TRBV5-6	CASSLGQNNEQYF
TRBJ2-1	TRBV28	CASRPTSGRFGEQFF
TRBJ2-5	TRBV28	CASSPPPGLEETQYF
TRBJ1-1	TRBV7-3	CASSSSRDQYTEAFF
TRBJ1-6	TRBV7-2	CASRSTGRNSPLHF
TRBJ2-7	TRBV7-9	CASSLQVTYEQYF
TRBJ2-3	TRBV28	CASSPLAGVGDTQYF
TRBJ2-7	TRBV27	CASRLTGGGYEQYF
TRBJ2-7	TRBV29-1	CSVSPSGYYEQYF
TRBJ2-1	TRBV27	CASSLGTGNEQFF
TRBJ2-2	TRBV7-7	CASSTLAGTNTGELFF
TRBJ2-1	TRBV28	CASVGTSVYNEQFF
TRBJ2-7	TRBV5-4	CASSRSTSGDSYEQYF
TRBJ2-1	TRBV12-3/TRBV12-4	CASNPDREYNEQFF
TRBJ1-1	TRBV7-9	CASSFPAGVEAFF
TRBJ2-1	TRBV3-1	CASSPTSYYYNEQFF
TRBJ1-6	TRBV2	CASSEGSPLHF
TRBJ2-5	TRBV12-3/TRBV12-4	CASSFVGRGLKKETQYF
TRBJ1-6	TRBV25-1	CASSGDGNSPLHF
TRBJ2-1	TRBV14	CASSHKYRVVSNEHFF
TRBJ2-1	TRBV6-5	CASSYSRLALYNEQFF
TRBJ2-3	TRBV7-9	CASSLLSGSSHTQYF
TRBJ2-1	TRBV11-1	CASSYRGNYNEQFF
TRBJ2-2	TRBV7-8	CASSGGTGGTGELFF
TRBJ1-1	TRBV11-2	CASSLIRQDPEAFF
TRBJ2-7	TRBV19	CASSSRDRGHEQYF
TRBJ2-2	TRBV7-6	CASSLEYTGSETGELFF
TRBJ2-1	TRBV4-2	CASTNNPSVDEQFF
TRBJ1-1	TRBV11-2	CASSRTGGDIEAFF
TRBJ2-7	TRBV11-1	CASSSTRQGPYEQYF
TRBJ2-2	TRBV12-3/TRBV12-4	CASPGGTGELFF
TRBJ1-1	TRBV18	CASSPSWAENQGDTEAFF
TRBJ2-3	TRBV5-1	CASNSMRDRAADTQYF
TRBJ2-7	TRBV20-1	CSARLDRGEQYF
TRBJ2-1	TRBV20-1	CSATDLERGGWLQFF
TRBJ2-2	TRBV7-2	CASGPLAGETGELFF